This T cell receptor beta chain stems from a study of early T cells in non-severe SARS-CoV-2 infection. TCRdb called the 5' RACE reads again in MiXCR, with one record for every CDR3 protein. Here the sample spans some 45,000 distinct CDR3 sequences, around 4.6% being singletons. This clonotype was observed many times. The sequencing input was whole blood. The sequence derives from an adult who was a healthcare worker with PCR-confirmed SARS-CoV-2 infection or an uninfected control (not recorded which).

The chain's CDR3 is CASSLKSGQQQYF. In DNA, the CDR3 is TGCGCCAGCAGCTTAAAATCAGGGCAACAGCAGTACTTC. This chain joins TRBV5-1 and TRBJ2-7; D may be TRBD1 (5 bases). Germline V gene data show CDR1 as SGHRS and CDR2 as YFSETQ. CDR3 length: 13 residues. V lost 2 bases, J lost 8 bases, and 14 bases lay in between.